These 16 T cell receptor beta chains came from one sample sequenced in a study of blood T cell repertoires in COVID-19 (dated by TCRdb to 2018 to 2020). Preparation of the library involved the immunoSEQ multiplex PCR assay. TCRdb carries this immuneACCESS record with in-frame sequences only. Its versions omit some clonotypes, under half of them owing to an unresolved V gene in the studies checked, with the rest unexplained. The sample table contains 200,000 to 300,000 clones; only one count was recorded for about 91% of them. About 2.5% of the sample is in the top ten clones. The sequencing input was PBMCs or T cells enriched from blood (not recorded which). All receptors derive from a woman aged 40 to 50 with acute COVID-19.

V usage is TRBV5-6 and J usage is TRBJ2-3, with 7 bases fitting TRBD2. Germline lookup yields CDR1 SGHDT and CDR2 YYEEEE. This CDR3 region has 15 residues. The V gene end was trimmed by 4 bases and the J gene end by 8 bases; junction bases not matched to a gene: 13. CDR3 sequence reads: CASSGRMGSGATQYF. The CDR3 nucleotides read TGTGCCAGCAGCGGACGGATGGGAAGCGGGGCTACGCAGTATTTT.

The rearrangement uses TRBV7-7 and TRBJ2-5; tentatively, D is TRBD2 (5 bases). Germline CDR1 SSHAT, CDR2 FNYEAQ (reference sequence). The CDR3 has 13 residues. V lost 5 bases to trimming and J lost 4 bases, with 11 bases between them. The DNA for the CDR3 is TGTGCCAGCAGCCTCGTACGGGGAGAGACCCAGTACTTC. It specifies CASSLVRGETQYF.

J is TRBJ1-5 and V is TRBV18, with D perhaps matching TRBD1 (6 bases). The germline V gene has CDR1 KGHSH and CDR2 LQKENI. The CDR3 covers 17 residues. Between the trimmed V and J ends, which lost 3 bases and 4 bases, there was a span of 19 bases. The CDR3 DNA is TGTGCCAGCTCACCCAAAGCCCGGGACATCCTGAATCAGCCCCAGCATTTT. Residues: CASSPKARDILNQPQHF.

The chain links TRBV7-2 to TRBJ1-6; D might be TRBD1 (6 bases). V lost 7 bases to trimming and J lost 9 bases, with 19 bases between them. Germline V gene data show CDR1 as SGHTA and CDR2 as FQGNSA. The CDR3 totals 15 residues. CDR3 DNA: TGTGCCAGCACACAGAGGGGGGGGCAAGGTTCACCCCTCCACTTT. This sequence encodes CASTQRGGQGSPLHF. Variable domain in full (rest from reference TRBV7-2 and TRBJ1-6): GAGVSQSPSNKVTEKGKDVELRCDPISGHTALYWYRQSLGQGLEFLIYFQGNSAPDKSGLPSDRFSAERTGGSVSTLTIQRTQQEDSAVYLCASTQRGGQGSPLHFGNGTRLTVT.

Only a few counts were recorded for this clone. The CDR3 is CASSFAAIDSGNTIYF. The DNA for the CDR3 is TGTGCCAGCAGCTTTGCAGCGATCGACTCTGGAAACACCATATATTTT. This sequence joins TRBV7-8 and TRBJ1-3; no clear D. CDR1 and CDR2 (germline): SGHVS, FQNEAQ. CDR3 length equals 16 residues. V dropped 3 bases and J dropped 0 bases, with 12 bases sitting between them.

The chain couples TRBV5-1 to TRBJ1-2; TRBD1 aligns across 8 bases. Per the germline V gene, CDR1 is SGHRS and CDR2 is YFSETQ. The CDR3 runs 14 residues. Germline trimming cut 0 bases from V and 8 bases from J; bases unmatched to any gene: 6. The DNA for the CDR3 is TGCGCCAGCAGCTTGGATCCAGGGGGCTTGGGCTACACCTTC. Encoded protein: CASSLDPGGLGYTF.

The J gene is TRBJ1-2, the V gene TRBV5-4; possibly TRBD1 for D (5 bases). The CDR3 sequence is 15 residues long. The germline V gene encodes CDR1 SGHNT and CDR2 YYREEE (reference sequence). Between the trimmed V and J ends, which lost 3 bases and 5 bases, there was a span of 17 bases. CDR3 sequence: CASSSSDTTLYGYTF. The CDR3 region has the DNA TGTGCCAGCAGCTCGTCGGACACGACCCTTTATGGCTACACCTTC. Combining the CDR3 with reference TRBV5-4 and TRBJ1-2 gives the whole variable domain ETGVTQSPTHLIKTRGQQVTLRCSSQSGHNTVSWYQQALGQGPQFIFQYYREEENGRGNFPPRFSGLQFPNYSSELNVNALELDDSALYLCASSSSDTTLYGYTFGSGTRLTVV.

The DNA of the CDR3 is TGCGCCAGCAGCTTGGGGGGGCCAGGATTCACCGGGGAGCTGTTTTTT. Protein sequence: CASSLGGPGFTGELFF. The V and J genes are TRBV5-1 and TRBJ2-2; tentatively, D is TRBD1 (6 bases). The V end was cut by 0 bases, the J end by 4 bases, with 13 bases between. This CDR3 spans 16 amino acids. CDR1 is SGHRS and CDR2 is YFSETQ in the germline V gene.

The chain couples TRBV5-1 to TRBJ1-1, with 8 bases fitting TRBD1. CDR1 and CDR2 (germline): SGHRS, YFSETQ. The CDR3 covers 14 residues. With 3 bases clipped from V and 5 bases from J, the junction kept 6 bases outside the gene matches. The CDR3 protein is CASSSQGVGTEAFF. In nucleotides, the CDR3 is TGCGCCAGCAGCTCACAGGGGGTAGGGACTGAAGCTTTCTTT.

The CDR3 DNA reads TGTGCCAGCAGCTCCCAAGGGGCGGGGAATTCACCCCTCCACTTT. As protein: CASSSQGAGNSPLHF. The chain employs TRBV7-2 and TRBJ1-6, with D maybe TRBD1 (5 bases). The germline V gene has CDR1 SGHTA and CDR2 FQGNSA. V dropped 4 bases and J dropped 7 bases, with 14 bases sitting between them. The CDR3 contains 15 residues.

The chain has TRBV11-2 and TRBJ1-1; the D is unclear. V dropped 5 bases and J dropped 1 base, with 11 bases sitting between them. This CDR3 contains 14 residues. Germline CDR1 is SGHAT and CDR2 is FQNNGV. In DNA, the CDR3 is TGTGCCAGCAGCCTCACCGAGGGGAACACTGAAGCTTTCTTT. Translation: CASSLTEGNTEAFF.

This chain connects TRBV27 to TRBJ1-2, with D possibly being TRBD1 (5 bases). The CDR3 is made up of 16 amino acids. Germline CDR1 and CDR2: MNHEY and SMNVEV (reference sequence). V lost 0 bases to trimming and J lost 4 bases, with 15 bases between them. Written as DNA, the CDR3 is TGTGCCAGCAGTTTATCCGGATCAAGGGGTAGCTATGGCTACACCTTC. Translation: CASSLSGSRGSYGYTF.

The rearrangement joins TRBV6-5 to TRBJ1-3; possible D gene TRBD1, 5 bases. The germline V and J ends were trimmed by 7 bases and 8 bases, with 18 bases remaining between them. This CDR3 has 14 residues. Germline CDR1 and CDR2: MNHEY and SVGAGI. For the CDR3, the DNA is TGTGCCAGCACCCCAGACAGAGGTCGACACACCATATATTTT. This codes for CASTPDRGRHTIYF.

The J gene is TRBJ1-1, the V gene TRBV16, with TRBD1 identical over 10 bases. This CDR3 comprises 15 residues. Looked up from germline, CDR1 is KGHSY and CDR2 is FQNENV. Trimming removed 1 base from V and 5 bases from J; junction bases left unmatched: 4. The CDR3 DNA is TGTGCCAGCAGCCAATATGGACAGGGGGGGACTGAAGCTTTCTTT. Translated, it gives CASSQYGQGGTEAFF. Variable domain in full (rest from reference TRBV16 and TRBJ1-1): GEEVAQTPKHLVRGEGQKAKLYCAPIKGHSYVFWYQQVLKNEFKFLISFQNENVFDETGMPKERFSAKCLPNSPCSLEIQATKLEDSAVYFCASSQYGQGGTEAFFGQGTRLTVV.

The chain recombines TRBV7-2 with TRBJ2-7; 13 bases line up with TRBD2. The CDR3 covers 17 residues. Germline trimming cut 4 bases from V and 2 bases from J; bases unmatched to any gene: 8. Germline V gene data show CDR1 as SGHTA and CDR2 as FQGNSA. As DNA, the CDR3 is TGTGCCAGCAGCTCAGGTCGACTAGCGGGGGGACCCTACGAGCAGTACTTC. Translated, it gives CASSSGRLAGGPYEQYF.

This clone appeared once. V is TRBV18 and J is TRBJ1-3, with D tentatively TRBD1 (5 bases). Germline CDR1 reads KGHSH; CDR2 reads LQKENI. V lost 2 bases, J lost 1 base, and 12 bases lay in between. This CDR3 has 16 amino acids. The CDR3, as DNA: TGTGCCAGCTCACCAGACAGACGGAATTCTGGAAACACCATATATTTT. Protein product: CASSPDRRNSGNTIYF.